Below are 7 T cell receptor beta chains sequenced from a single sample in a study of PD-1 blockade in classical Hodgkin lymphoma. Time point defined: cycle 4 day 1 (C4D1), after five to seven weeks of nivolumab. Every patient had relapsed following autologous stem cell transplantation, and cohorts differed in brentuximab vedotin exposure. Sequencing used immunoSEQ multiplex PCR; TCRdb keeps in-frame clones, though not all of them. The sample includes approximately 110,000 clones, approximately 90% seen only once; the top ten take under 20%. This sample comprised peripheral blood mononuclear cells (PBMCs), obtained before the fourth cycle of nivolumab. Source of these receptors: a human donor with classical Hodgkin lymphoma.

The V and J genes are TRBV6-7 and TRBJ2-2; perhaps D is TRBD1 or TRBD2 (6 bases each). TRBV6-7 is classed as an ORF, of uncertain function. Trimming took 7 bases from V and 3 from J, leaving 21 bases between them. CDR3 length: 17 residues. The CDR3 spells CASTSGPRGADTGELFF. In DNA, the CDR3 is TGTGCCAGCACCTCCGGACCGAGGGGGGCGGACACCGGGGAGCTGTTTTTT.

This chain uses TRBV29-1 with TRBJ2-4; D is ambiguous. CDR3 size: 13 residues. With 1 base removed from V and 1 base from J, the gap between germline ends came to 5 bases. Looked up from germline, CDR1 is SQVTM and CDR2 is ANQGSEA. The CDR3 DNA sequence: TGCAGCGTTGAAGGGGTGGCCAAAAACATTCAGTACTTC. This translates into CSVEGVAKNIQYF.

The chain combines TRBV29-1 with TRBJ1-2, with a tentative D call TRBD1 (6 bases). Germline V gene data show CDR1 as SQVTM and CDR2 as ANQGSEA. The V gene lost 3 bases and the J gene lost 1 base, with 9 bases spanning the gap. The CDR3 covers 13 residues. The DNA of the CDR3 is TGCAGCGTTGACAAACAGGGTAACTATGGCTACACCTTC. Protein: CSVDKQGNYGYTF.

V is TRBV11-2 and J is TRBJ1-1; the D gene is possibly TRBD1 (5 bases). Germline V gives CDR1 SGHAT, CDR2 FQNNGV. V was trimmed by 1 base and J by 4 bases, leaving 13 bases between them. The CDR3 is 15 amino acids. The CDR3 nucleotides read TGTGCCAGCAGCTTAGTCCTGGGGGTGGGCACTGAAGCTTTCTTT. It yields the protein CASSLVLGVGTEAFF.

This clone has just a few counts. CDR3: CAWRAGGVTEAFF. Here the CDR3 DNA reads TGTGCCTGGAGGGCAGGGGGCGTCACTGAAGCTTTCTTT. The chain uses TRBV30 and TRBJ1-1; 8 bases match TRBD1. Germline values: CDR1 GTSNPN, CDR2 SVGIG (reference sequence). The CDR3 is 13 residues long. The V and J ends lost 3 bases and 4 bases, in that order; junction bases with no gene match: 4.

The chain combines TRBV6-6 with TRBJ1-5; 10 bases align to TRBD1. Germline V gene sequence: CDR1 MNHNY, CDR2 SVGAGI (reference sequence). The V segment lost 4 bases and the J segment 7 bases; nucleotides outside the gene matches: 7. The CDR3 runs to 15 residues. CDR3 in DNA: TGTGCCAGCAGTTCCGGACAGGGGGGATACCAGCCCCAGCATTTT. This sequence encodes CASSSGQGGYQPQHF.

CDR3 coding DNA: TGTGCCAGCAGCCCCGGACAGGGCCACAATGAGCAGTTCTTC. The encoded protein is CASSPGQGHNEQFF. The V and J genes are TRBV11-3 and TRBJ2-1, with TRBD1 identical over 8 bases. Germline V CDR1 and CDR2: SGHNT, YENEEA. V dropped 5 bases and J dropped 5; count of bases not matched to a gene: 5. The CDR3 is made up of 14 amino acids.